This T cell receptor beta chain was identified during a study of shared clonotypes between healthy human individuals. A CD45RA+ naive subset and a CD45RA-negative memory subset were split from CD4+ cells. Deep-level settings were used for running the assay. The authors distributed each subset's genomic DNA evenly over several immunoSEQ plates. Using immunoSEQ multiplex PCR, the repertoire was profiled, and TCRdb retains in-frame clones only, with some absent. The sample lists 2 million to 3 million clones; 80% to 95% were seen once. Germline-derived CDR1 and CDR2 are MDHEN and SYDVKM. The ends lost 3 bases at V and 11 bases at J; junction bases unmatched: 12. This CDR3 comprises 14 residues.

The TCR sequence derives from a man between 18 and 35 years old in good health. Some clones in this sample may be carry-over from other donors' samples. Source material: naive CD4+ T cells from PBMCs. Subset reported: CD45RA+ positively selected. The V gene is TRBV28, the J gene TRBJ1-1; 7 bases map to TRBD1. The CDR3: CASSFQRQGVVAFF. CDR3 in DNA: TGTGCCAGCAGTTTCCAAAGGCAGGGGGTAGTCGCTTTCTTT.